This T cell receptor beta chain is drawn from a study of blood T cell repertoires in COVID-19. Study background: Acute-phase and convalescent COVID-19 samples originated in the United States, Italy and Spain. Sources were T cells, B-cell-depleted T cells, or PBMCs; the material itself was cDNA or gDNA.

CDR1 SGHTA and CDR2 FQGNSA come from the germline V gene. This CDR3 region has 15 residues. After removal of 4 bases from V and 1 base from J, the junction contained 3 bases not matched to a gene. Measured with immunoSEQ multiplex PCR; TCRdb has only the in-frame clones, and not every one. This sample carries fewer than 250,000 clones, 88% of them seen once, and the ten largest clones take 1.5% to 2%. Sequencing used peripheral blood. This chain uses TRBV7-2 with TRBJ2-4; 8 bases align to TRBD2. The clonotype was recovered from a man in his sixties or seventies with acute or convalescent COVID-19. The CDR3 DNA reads TGTGCCAGCAGCTCCGGGAGGGTTGCCAAAAACATTCAGTACTTC. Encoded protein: CASSSGRVAKNIQYF. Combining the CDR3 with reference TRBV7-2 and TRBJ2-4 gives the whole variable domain GAGVSQSPSNKVTEKGKDVELRCDPISGHTALYWYRQSLGQGLEFLIYFQGNSAPDKSGLPSDRFSAERTGGSVSTLTIQRTQQEDSAVYLCASSSGRVAKNIQYFGAGTRLSVL.